These 5 T cell receptor beta chains originate from one sample sequenced in a study of PD-L1 blockade in urothelial cancer. Clones were sequenced by immunoSEQ multiplex PCR, and TCRdb holds only the in-frame ones, with some missing. The top ten hold 4% to 6% of the sample, which has 70,000 or so clones, around 80% seen once. The source was PBMCs, collected around atezolizumab (anti-PD-L1) treatment. Every receptor here comes from a man in his 70s with urothelial cancer.

This chain connects TRBV11-2 to TRBJ1-2; D remains unclear. V lost 2 bases and J 2 bases, leaving 6 bases between the germline ends. The CDR3 is 13 amino acids. CDR1 is SGHAT, CDR2 FQNNGV, per germline. CDR3 protein: CASSLSGNYGYTF. The CDR3 nucleotides are TGTGCCAGCAGCTTATCAGGAAACTATGGCTACACCTTC. The full variable domain, in which reference TRBV11-2 and TRBJ1-2 provide the parts outside the CDR3, is EAGVAQSPRYKIIEKRQSVAFWCNPISGHATLYWYQQILGQGPKLLIQFQNNGVVDDSQLPKDRFSAERLKGVDSTLKIQPAKLEDSAVYLCASSLSGNYGYTFGSGTRLTVV.

This clone is a singleton in its sample. The chain recombines TRBV9 with TRBJ2-2; 9 bases fit TRBD2. V trimming: 0 bases; J trimming: 1 base; junction bases outside the gene matches: 1. The CDR3 consists of 16 residues. Germline V gene data show CDR1 as SGDLS and CDR2 as YYNGEE. The CDR3 reads CASSVASGKNTGELFF. Here the CDR3 DNA reads TGTGCCAGCAGCGTAGCTAGCGGGAAGAACACCGGGGAGCTGTTTTTT.

Notes on this clone: Lacking the conserved final phenylalanine or tryptophan, this CDR3 likely reflects a read error. The DNA is omitted, as the CDR3 cannot be located on it reliably, and the CDR3 follows TCRdb's listing. The chain couples TRBV9 to TRBJ2-7; the listed D gene, TRBD2, was not tested against the DNA. CDR1 and CDR2 (germline): SGDLS, YYNGEE. The CDR3 numbers 13 amino acids, ends counted. CDR3 sequence reads: CASSVERTSGELN.

Here the CDR3 DNA reads TGTGCCAGCAGTTTAGTTTATCCCTTGGTCGGCGGCGGCTACACCTTC. As protein: CASSLVYPLVGGGYTF. The rearrangement uses TRBV28 and TRBJ1-2; D is undetermined. Germline CDR1 is MDHEN and CDR2 is SYDVKM. V was clipped by 2 bases and J by 8 bases, with 21 bases between them. This CDR3 region has 16 residues.

This clone was recorded once. The CDR3 region is CASSQEGALGGYTF. In nucleotides, the CDR3 is TGCGCCAGCAGCCAAGAAGGGGCCCTTGGTGGCTACACCTTC. The rearrangement links TRBV4-1 to TRBJ1-2, with D possibly matching TRBD1 (5 bases). This CDR3 region has 14 residues. Germline V lookup: CDR1 MGHRA, CDR2 YSYEKL. The germline V and J ends were trimmed by 0 bases and 7 bases, with 12 bases remaining between them.